Shown below are 27 T cell receptor beta chains from a single sample sequenced in a study of T cells in Graves' hyperthyroidism and ophthalmopathy. TCR beta CDR3 regions were amplified from RNA. A set of HTBI primers served as the primers for a first-round RT-PCR of the TCR CDR3. Via MiXCR, TCRdb re-called the multiplex PCR reads, giving one row per CDR3 protein. In the table there are fewer than 900,000 distinct CDR3 sequences, 16% of which are singletons. Sequencing input: blood. The source is a young man with Graves' hyperthyroidism.

At least ten counts were recorded for this clonotype. The chain is built from TRBV28 and TRBJ1-2; 10 bases line up with TRBD1. This CDR3 is 14 amino acids long. Germline V CDR1 and CDR2: MDHEN, SYDVKM. Trimming cost V 6 bases and J 4 bases; bases outside gene matches: 5. The CDR3 DNA is TGTGCCAGCAGCCCGGGACAGGGGCCCTATGGCTACACCTTC. Amino acid sequence: CASSPGQGPYGYTF.

This clonotype has ten or more counts. The chain has TRBV7-2 and TRBJ2-2; D unresolved. This CDR3 region has 16 residues. CDR1 SGHTA and CDR2 FQGNSA come from the germline V gene. Trimming left V 1 base short and J 2 bases short, with 11 bases between. The CDR3: CASSLGRTDNTGELFF. CDR3 sequence (DNA): TGTGCCAGCAGCTTAGGACGGACGGACAACACCGGGGAGCTGTTTTTT.

This chain uses TRBV27 with TRBJ1-1; D possibly corresponds to TRBD1 (5 bases). The CDR3 sequence is 13 residues long. Looked up from germline, CDR1 is MNHEY and CDR2 is SMNVEV (reference sequence). The V and J ends lost 5 bases and 7 bases respectively, with 14 bases between them. CDR3 protein: CASSPRQIGEAFF. The CDR3, as DNA: TGTGCCAGCAGTCCCAGACAGATAGGTGAAGCTTTCTTT.

This clonotype was detected ten times or more. This chain uses TRBV20-1 with TRBJ1-1; no reliable D call. Trimming cost V 5 bases and J 7 bases, with 17 bases left between them. Germline-derived CDR1 and CDR2 are DFQATT and SNEGSKA (reference sequence). The CDR3 length is 13 residues. In DNA, the CDR3 is TGCAGTGCTGGCCGGGCCGCAGTCAATGAAGCTTTCTTT. Residues: CSAGRAAVNEAFF.

This clonotype was found a few times. V is TRBV4-1 and J is TRBJ1-5; D remains unclear. Looked up from germline, CDR1 is MGHRA and CDR2 is YSYEKL. CDR3 length: 14 amino acids. Trimming pared 1 base from V and 0 bases from J, leaving 4 bases between. CDR3 sequence: CASSQVPSNQPQHF. CDR3 coding DNA: TGCGCCAGCAGCCAAGTACCTAGCAATCAGCCCCAGCATTTT.

Concerning this clonotype itself: Compared with germline, one end of the junction differs, possibly owing to a read error. The chain combines TRBV19 with TRBJ2-4; no clear D. CDR3 length equals 14 residues. Germline V CDR1 and CDR2: LNHDA, SQIVND (reference sequence). DNA of the CDR3: TGTGCCAGTAGTCCCCGACGAGCCAGAAACATTCAGTACTTC. Its protein is CASSPRRARNIQYF. The whole variable domain, filled in from reference TRBV19 and TRBJ2-4, reads DGGITQSPKYLFRKEGQNVTLSCEQNLNHDAMYWYRQDPGQGLRLIYYSQIVNDFQKGDIAEGYSVSREKKESFPLTVTSAQKNPTAFYLCASSPRRARNIQYFGAGTRLSVL.

This clonotype has a count of ten or more. CDR3 bases: TGTGCCAGTAGTGATACGGGCGATTCACCCCTCCACTTT. Protein: CASSDTGDSPLHF. V gene TRBV19 combines with J gene TRBJ1-6; D is uncertain. The CDR3 consists of 13 residues. With 5 bases removed from V and 8 bases from J, the gap between germline ends came to 10 bases. CDR1 is LNHDA and CDR2 is SQIVND in the germline V gene (reference sequence).

This clonotype occurred many times. The chain carries TRBV30 and TRBJ1-5; weak D call: TRBD1 (6 bases). The CDR3 contains 14 residues. Germline-derived CDR1 and CDR2 are GTSNPN and SVGIG (reference sequence). V was cut by 2 bases and J by 2 bases, with 10 bases left in between. This CDR3 reads CAWSLGAGNQPQHF. The CDR3 DNA reads TGTGCCTGGAGTCTGGGGGCGGGCAATCAGCCCCAGCATTTT.

The chain joins TRBV14 to TRBJ1-3; D uncertain. This CDR3 comprises 18 residues. Germline V gene lookup returns CDR1 SGHDN and CDR2 FVKESK. The ends were cut back, 4 bases at V and 1 base at J, with 20 bases in the middle. CDR3 coding DNA: TGTGCCAGCAGCCCTACAGATCGACGGTGGCCTTCTGGAAACACCATATATTTT. Its translation is CASSPTDRRWPSGNTIYF.

In its sample, this clonotype was seen many times. This chain links TRBV5-1 with TRBJ1-2; perhaps TRBD1 as D (6 bases). Per germline, CDR1 SGHRS and CDR2 YFSETQ. Trimming stripped 5 bases from V and 4 bases from J, with 12 bases between. This CDR3 is 13 amino acids long. The CDR3 region has the DNA TGCGCCAGCAGTCCGGACAGCTCCTATGGCTACACCTTC. Its protein is CASSPDSSYGYTF.

This clonotype was picked up many times. The chain employs TRBV11-2 and TRBJ2-6; no reliable D call. The CDR3 runs 14 residues. V lost 2 bases and J lost 4, with 6 bases in between. CDR1 is SGHAT, CDR2 FQNNGV, per germline. The CDR3 DNA reads TGTGCCAGCAGCTTAACCCCCGGGGCCAACGTCCTGACTTTC. This encodes CASSLTPGANVLTF. The full variable domain, in which reference TRBV11-2 and TRBJ2-6 provide the parts outside the CDR3, is EAGVAQSPRYKIIEKRQSVAFWCNPISGHATLYWYQQILGQGPKLLIQFQNNGVVDDSQLPKDRFSAERLKGVDSTLKIQPAKLEDSAVYLCASSLTPGANVLTFGAGSRLTVL.

This clonotype was detected only a few times. The V and J genes are TRBV30 and TRBJ2-7; possible D gene TRBD2, 5 bases. Germline V lookup: CDR1 GTSNPN, CDR2 SVGIG (reference sequence). V was trimmed by 0 bases and J by 0 bases, leaving 9 bases between them. This CDR3 spans 14 amino acids. The CDR3 protein is CAWSVAVNSYEQYF. The DNA for the CDR3 is TGTGCCTGGAGTGTAGCGGTAAACTCCTACGAGCAGTACTTC.

This clonotype was detected many times. The CDR3 loop reads CASNHRGSRYEQYF. The CDR3 coding sequence is TGTGCCAGCAACCACAGGGGATCTCGCTACGAGCAGTACTTC. The chain carries TRBV28 and TRBJ2-7, with 7 bases identical to TRBD1. V dropped 7 bases and J dropped 3; count of bases not matched to a gene: 9. CDR1 and CDR2 (germline): MDHEN, SYDVKM. This CDR3 spans 14 amino acids.

This clonotype was counted ten times or more. The chain has TRBV12-3 or TRBV12-4 and TRBJ1-1; weak D call: TRBD1 (6 bases). The V gene lost 4 bases and the J gene lost 6 bases, with 15 bases spanning the gap. The CDR3 totals 14 residues. CDR3 coding DNA: TGTGCCAGCAGTTGGGCAGAGGGACAAGCTGAAGCTTTCTTT. This sequence encodes CASSWAEGQAEAFF.

The chain carries TRBV29-1 and TRBJ2-2; D ambiguous. The CDR3 runs 11 residues. Trimming pared 6 bases from V and 7 bases from J, leaving 9 bases between. Germline V gene lookup returns CDR1 SQVTM and CDR2 ANQGSEA. CDR3: CSVPSDGELFF. CDR3 DNA sequence: TGCAGCGTCCCCAGTGACGGGGAGCTGTTTTTT.

The V gene is TRBV29-1, the J gene TRBJ2-1; D unresolved. CDR3 length equals 15 residues. Germline values: CDR1 SQVTM, CDR2 ANQGSEA. V was trimmed by 7 bases and J by 3 bases, leaving 19 bases between them. The CDR3 reads CSADGDNQVYNEQFF. The CDR3 DNA is TGCAGCGCAGACGGCGACAATCAGGTCTACAATGAGCAGTTCTTC.

This clonotype has just a few counts. V and J are TRBV30 and TRBJ2-3; 10 bases fit TRBD2. The CDR3 spans 17 residues. Germline values: CDR1 GTSNPN, CDR2 SVGIG (reference sequence). Germline trimming cut 2 bases from V and 1 base from J; bases unmatched to any gene: 9. Here the CDR3 reads CAWSSSGRIWGTDTQYF. The DNA for the CDR3 is TGTGCCTGGAGTTCTAGCGGGAGAATCTGGGGCACAGATACGCAGTATTTT.

The rearrangement links TRBV4-1 to TRBJ2-7; D unresolved. Deletions cut 0 bases from V and 6 bases from J, with 6 bases between. This CDR3 is built from 12 residues. The germline V gene has CDR1 MGHRA and CDR2 YSYEKL. CDR3 DNA sequence: TGCGCCAGCAGCCAAGATCATAGCGAGCAGTACTTC. Translating gives CASSQDHSEQYF.

The chain couples TRBV5-1 to TRBJ1-4; 9 bases are shared with TRBD1. V was clipped by 4 bases and J by 7 bases; unmatched bases: 8. Germline V gene lookup returns CDR1 SGHRS and CDR2 YFSETQ. CDR3 size: 15 residues. The CDR3, as DNA: TGCGCCAGCAGCCCGGGCGACAGGGGGGGTGAAAAACTGTTTTTT. This encodes CASSPGDRGGEKLFF. Combining the CDR3 with reference TRBV5-1 and TRBJ1-4 gives the whole variable domain KAGVTQTPRYLIKTRGQQVTLSCSPISGHRSVSWYQQTPGQGLQFLFEYFSETQRNKGNFPGRFSGRQFSNSRSEMNVSTLELGDSALYLCASSPGDRGGEKLFFGSGTQLSVL.

The CDR3, as DNA: TGCGCCAGCAGCAAAACCCGGGCAGCAACTAATGAAAAACTGTTTTTT. Its protein product is CASSKTRAATNEKLFF. The genes are TRBV4-3 and TRBJ1-4, with unresolved D. Between the trimmed V and J ends, which lost 5 bases and 0 bases, there was a span of 13 bases. The CDR3 is made up of 16 amino acids. Looked up from germline, CDR1 is LGHNA and CDR2 is YSLEER.

The V gene is TRBV20-1, the J gene TRBJ2-3, with a tentative D call TRBD1 (6 bases). Germline assignment: CDR1 DFQATT and CDR2 SNEGSKA (reference sequence). This CDR3 is 13 amino acids long. V lost 5 bases, J lost 0 bases, and 9 bases lay in between. This CDR3 reads CSAGQLSTDTQYF. In nucleotides, the CDR3 is TGCAGTGCTGGACAGCTTAGCACAGATACGCAGTATTTT.

This clonotype has a count of ten or more. This chain uses TRBV30 with TRBJ2-1; D may be TRBD1 or TRBD2 (7 bases each). V was cut by 4 bases and J by 4 bases, with 14 bases left in between. The CDR3 length is 14 residues. Germline loops: CDR1 GTSNPN, CDR2 SVGIG (reference sequence). The CDR3 DNA reads as TGTGCCTGGACCCAGGGGGGGATTTACAATGAGCAGTTCTTC. Translating it yields CAWTQGGIYNEQFF. The whole variable domain, remainder taken from reference TRBV30 and TRBJ2-1, is SQTIHQWPATLVQPVGSPLSLECTVEGTSNPNLYWYRQAAGRGLQLLFYSVGIGQISSEVPQNLSASRPQDRQFILSSKKLLLSDSGFYLCAWTQGGIYNEQFFGPGTRLTVL.

Written as DNA, the CDR3 is TGTGCCAGCAGCCCCCGAAGGGCGGGAGGGCGCACCGGGGAGCTGTTTTTT. Protein sequence: CASSPRRAGGRTGELFF. The rearrangement uses TRBV7-6 and TRBJ2-2; TRBD2 matches at 9 bases. The V segment lost 5 bases and the J segment 4 bases; nucleotides outside the gene matches: 11. The germline V gene encodes CDR1 SGHVS and CDR2 FNYEAQ. The CDR3 is 17 residues long.

The V and J genes are TRBV11-3 and TRBJ2-1; TRBD2 agrees at 12 bases. The CDR3 is 16 residues long. Germline loops: CDR1 SGHNT, CDR2 YENEEA. Germline trimming cut 5 bases from V and 8 bases from J; bases unmatched to any gene: 10. CDR3 amino acids: CASSARLAGETHEQFF. The CDR3 nucleotides are TGTGCCAGCAGCGCTAGACTAGCGGGAGAGACCCATGAGCAGTTCTTC.

In this sample, this clonotype turned up many times. The chain joins TRBV18 to TRBJ2-7, with a weak D call TRBD2 (6 bases). Germline values: CDR1 KGHSH, CDR2 LQKENI. Trimming pared 7 bases from V and 2 bases from J, leaving 15 bases between. This CDR3 contains 14 residues. CDR3 nucleotides: TGTGCCAGCTTCGGCGGGGACGGGACCTACGAGCAGTACTTC. Translated: CASFGGDGTYEQYF.

This clonotype was observed at least ten times. The chain couples TRBV20-1 to TRBJ2-7, with 11 nucleotides matching TRBD2. Germline V CDR1 and CDR2: DFQATT, SNEGSKA (reference sequence). The CDR3 is 16 residues long. V lost 1 base, J lost 0 bases, and 5 bases stayed unmatched. This CDR3 reads CSARGLAGGPSYEQYF. The DNA of the CDR3 is TGCAGTGCTAGAGGGTTAGCGGGAGGGCCCTCCTACGAGCAGTACTTC.

This clonotype was detected a few times. The chain combines TRBV5-1 with TRBJ2-3; possible D gene TRBD2, 7 bases. This CDR3 is built from 16 residues. The ends were cut back, 0 bases at V and 1 base at J, with 12 bases in the middle. The germline V gene encodes CDR1 SGHRS and CDR2 YFSETQ. The CDR3 here is CASSLALGGGTDTQYF. The CDR3 DNA follows: TGCGCCAGCAGCTTGGCCTTAGGGGGGGGCACAGATACGCAGTATTTT.